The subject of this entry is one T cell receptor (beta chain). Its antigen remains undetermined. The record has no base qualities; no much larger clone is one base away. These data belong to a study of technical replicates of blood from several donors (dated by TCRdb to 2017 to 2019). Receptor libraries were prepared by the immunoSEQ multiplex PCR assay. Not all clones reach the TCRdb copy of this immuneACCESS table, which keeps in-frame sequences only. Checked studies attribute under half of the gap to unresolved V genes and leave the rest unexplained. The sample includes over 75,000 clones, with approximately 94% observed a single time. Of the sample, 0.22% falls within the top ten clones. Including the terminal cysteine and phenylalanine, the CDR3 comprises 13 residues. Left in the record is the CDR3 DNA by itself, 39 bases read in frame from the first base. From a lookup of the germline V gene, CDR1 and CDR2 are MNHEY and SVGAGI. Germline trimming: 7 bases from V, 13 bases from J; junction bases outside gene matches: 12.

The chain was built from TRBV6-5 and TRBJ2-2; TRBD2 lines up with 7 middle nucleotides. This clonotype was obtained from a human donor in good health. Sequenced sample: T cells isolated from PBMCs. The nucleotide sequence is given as TGTGCCAGCACCCCTGGCGGGGAGGGAACGCTGTTTTTT. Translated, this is CASTPGGEGTLFF.